This is a list of T cell receptor beta chains from one sample in a study of T cell repertoires in cytomegalovirus infection. TCRdb re-analysed the reads in MiXCR, keeping a single row per CDR3 protein. Of roughly 920,000 distinct CDR3 sequences listed, less than 40% were seen once; the top ten hold around 15%. These TCRs' antigens remain unknown. The sample here was cultured CD8+ T cells from PBMCs, taken from culture after CMV antigen stimulation. The receptors originated from a human donor in good health (CMV status not recorded). Some clones in this sample may be carry-over from other donors' samples. The CDR3 runs from the conserved cysteine through the conserved F or W. Fields, in order: D gene, J gene, clone size, V gene, CDR3 DNA, CDR3 protein. D genes are given only for firm matches. Some rows mark clone size as missing; the rest say once, few, many or name a class of expanded clone.

d_gene: TRBD2
j_gene: TRBJ2-2
abundance: NA
v_gene: TRBV6-5
CDR3nt: TGTGCCAGCAGTAACTCAGTACTAGCGGGGGGGCCGGGCACCGGGGAGCTGTTTTTT
CDR3aa: CASSNSVLAGGPGTGELFF

d_gene: NA
j_gene: TRBJ1-1
abundance: many
v_gene: TRBV7-6
CDR3nt: TGTGCCAGCAGCTTGTCCCACATGAACACTGAAGCTTTCTTT
CDR3aa: CASSLSHMNTEAFF

d_gene: NA
j_gene: TRBJ2-6
abundance: NA
v_gene: TRBV7-9
CDR3nt: TGTGCCAGCAGCTTAGCAGACAGGTGGGGGGCCTCTGGGGCCAACGTCCTGACTTTC
CDR3aa: CASSLADRWGASGANVLTF

d_gene: TRBD1
j_gene: TRBJ2-1
abundance: NA
v_gene: TRBV12-3/TRBV12-4
CDR3nt: TGTGCCAGCAGGGTCGTGGGACAGTGGCCGGGTGAGCAGTTCTTC
CDR3aa: CASRVVGQWPGEQFF

d_gene: NA
j_gene: TRBJ2-1
abundance: NA
v_gene: TRBV24-1
CDR3nt: TGTGCCACCAGTGACCGACTTCACTTCTCCTACAATGAGCAGTTCTTC
CDR3aa: CATSDRLHFSYNEQFF

d_gene: NA
j_gene: TRBJ1-2
abundance: NA
v_gene: TRBV12-5
CDR3nt: TGTGCTAGTGGCCAGGGGTTAGAAGGCTACACCTTC
CDR3aa: CASGQGLEGYTF

d_gene: NA
j_gene: TRBJ2-4
abundance: few
v_gene: TRBV9
CDR3nt: TGTGCCAGCAGCGTAGGGGGTGTACCCAAAAACATTCAGTACTTC
CDR3aa: CASSVGGVPKNIQYF

d_gene: TRBD1
j_gene: TRBJ1-2
abundance: NA
v_gene: TRBV18
CDR3nt: TGTGCCAGCTCGTCCGATCCAGGGGGCTCGGACTATGGCTACACCTTC
CDR3aa: CASSSDPGGSDYGYTF

d_gene: TRBD2
j_gene: TRBJ2-5
abundance: NA
v_gene: TRBV20-1
CDR3nt: TGCAGTGCTAGGGGGACCAGCGGGGCGTTTTGGGAGACCCAGTACTTC
CDR3aa: CSARGTSGAFWETQYF

d_gene: NA
j_gene: TRBJ2-5
abundance: few
v_gene: TRBV5-4
CDR3nt: TGTGCCAGCAGCTTCCCCGGTAGGAACGCAGAGACCCAGTACTTC
CDR3aa: CASSFPGRNAETQYF

d_gene: NA
j_gene: TRBJ1-1
abundance: few
v_gene: TRBV19
CDR3nt: TGTGCCAGTGAAGACAGCAGAATAGAAGCTTTCTTT
CDR3aa: CASEDSRIEAFF

d_gene: TRBD1
j_gene: TRBJ1-1
abundance: few
v_gene: TRBV6-6
CDR3nt: TGTGCCAGCAGGACAGGGGAGGGTTACACTGAAGCTTTCTTT
CDR3aa: CASRTGEGYTEAFF

d_gene: TRBD1
j_gene: TRBJ1-6
abundance: NA
v_gene: TRBV6-2/TRBV6-3
CDR3nt: TGTGCCAGCAGACCCGTTTTTACAGGGGACCTCGAGAATTCACCCCTCCACTTT
CDR3aa: CASRPVFTGDLENSPLHF

d_gene: NA
j_gene: TRBJ1-1
abundance: NA
v_gene: TRBV19
CDR3nt: TGTGCCAGTAGTATCTTGGGGGCCATTGAAGCTTTCTTT
CDR3aa: CASSILGAIEAFF

d_gene: NA
j_gene: TRBJ1-1
abundance: NA
v_gene: TRBV6-2/TRBV6-3
CDR3nt: TGTGCCAGCATACGAGAGATGAACACTGAAGCTTTCTTT
CDR3aa: CASIREMNTEAFF

d_gene: NA
j_gene: TRBJ2-7
abundance: NA
v_gene: TRBV5-5
CDR3nt: TGTGCCAGCAGCTTTTCGTTTAACTACGAGCAGTACTTC
CDR3aa: CASSFSFNYEQYF

d_gene: NA
j_gene: TRBJ1-2
abundance: few
v_gene: TRBV4-1
CDR3nt: TGCGCCAGCAGCCCGGCAGGGGACCCCTTTGACGACGGCTACACCTTC
CDR3aa: CASSPAGDPFDDGYTF

d_gene: NA
j_gene: TRBJ2-5
abundance: few
v_gene: TRBV12-3/TRBV12-4
CDR3nt: TGTGCCAGCAGGGGGACCACCCAGTACTTC
CDR3aa: CASRGTTQYF

d_gene: TRBD2
j_gene: TRBJ2-1
abundance: NA
v_gene: TRBV4-2
CDR3nt: TGTGCCAGCAGCCAAGATGAAGCTAGCGGGGGACCGTATATAGGCAATGAGCAGTTCTTC
CDR3aa: CASSQDEASGGPYIGNEQFF

d_gene: NA
j_gene: TRBJ2-7
abundance: few
v_gene: TRBV5-1
CDR3nt: TGCGCCAGCAGCTTGGCGGGGGAGTTCTTCTACGAGCAGTACTTC
CDR3aa: CASSLAGEFFYEQYF

d_gene: TRBD1
j_gene: TRBJ1-1
abundance: NA
v_gene: TRBV15
CDR3nt: TGTGCCACCAGGTCCGACAGGGGGTACACTGAAGCTTTCTTT
CDR3aa: CATRSDRGYTEAFF

d_gene: TRBD1
j_gene: TRBJ1-1
abundance: few
v_gene: TRBV12-5
CDR3nt: TGTGCTAGTGGTGTGACAGGGAAAAGGACTGAAGCTTTCTTT
CDR3aa: CASGVTGKRTEAFF

d_gene: TRBD1
j_gene: TRBJ1-1
abundance: NA
v_gene: TRBV5-6
CDR3nt: TGTGCCAGCAGCTTTACAGGACAGGGGACGAACACTGAAGCTTTCTTT
CDR3aa: CASSFTGQGTNTEAFF

d_gene: NA
j_gene: TRBJ2-1
abundance: NA
v_gene: TRBV12-5
CDR3nt: TGTGCTAGTGGTTTGGACAATGAGCAGTTCTTC
CDR3aa: CASGLDNEQFF

d_gene: TRBD1
j_gene: TRBJ2-1
abundance: NA
v_gene: TRBV5-6
CDR3nt: TGTGCCAGCAGCAGTCTTTACAGGGGGGAAACCTACAATGAGCAGTTCTTC
CDR3aa: CASSSLYRGETYNEQFF

d_gene: NA
j_gene: TRBJ2-7
abundance: many
v_gene: TRBV12-3/TRBV12-4
CDR3nt: TGTGCCAGCAGTTCCTCGGACGAGCAGTACTTC
CDR3aa: CASSSSDEQYF

d_gene: TRBD2
j_gene: TRBJ2-5
abundance: NA
v_gene: TRBV7-6
CDR3nt: TGTGCCAGCAGTCGTATACTAGCGAGCCAAGAGACCCAGTACTTC
CDR3aa: CASSRILASQETQYF

d_gene: TRBD1
j_gene: TRBJ1-2
abundance: NA
v_gene: TRBV2
CDR3nt: TGTGCCAGCAGTGTGAGCGCTGGGACAGCCCGAGCGGATGGCTACACCTTC
CDR3aa: CASSVSAGTARADGYTF

d_gene: NA
j_gene: TRBJ2-1
abundance: few
v_gene: TRBV7-9
CDR3nt: TGTGCCAGCAGTTCCGGGACACAGCAGTTCTTC
CDR3aa: CASSSGTQQFF

d_gene: NA
j_gene: TRBJ2-7
abundance: NA
v_gene: TRBV2
CDR3nt: TGTGCCAGCAGTGAAATGGGCATATCCTACGAGCAGTACTTC
CDR3aa: CASSEMGISYEQYF

d_gene: NA
j_gene: TRBJ2-7
abundance: NA
v_gene: TRBV4-1
CDR3nt: TGCGCCAGCAGCCAAGGCCCTCCTATTGGGGGACAAAACTACGAGCAGTACTTC
CDR3aa: CASSQGPPIGGQNYEQYF

d_gene: TRBD1
j_gene: TRBJ2-5
abundance: NA
v_gene: TRBV6-5
CDR3nt: TGTGCCAGCAGGGGAGACAGGGGGTTAGATCCAAGAGACGGCCAGTACTTC
CDR3aa: CASRGDRGLDPRDGQYF

d_gene: NA
j_gene: TRBJ1-6
abundance: NA
v_gene: TRBV14
CDR3nt: TGTGCCAGCAGTCCCTTCTTTGGGAATTCACCCCTCCACTTT
CDR3aa: CASSPFFGNSPLHF

d_gene: NA
j_gene: TRBJ2-1
abundance: NA
v_gene: TRBV10-3
CDR3nt: TGTGCCATCAGTGAAGGAGCGGATTCCTACAATGAGCAGTTCTTC
CDR3aa: CAISEGADSYNEQFF

d_gene: NA
j_gene: TRBJ1-1
abundance: NA
v_gene: TRBV2
CDR3nt: TGTGCCAGCAGTGGTGGCCCCCCTGCTTTCTTT
CDR3aa: CASSGGPPAFF

d_gene: TRBD2
j_gene: TRBJ2-2
abundance: few
v_gene: TRBV24-1
CDR3nt: TGTGCCACCAGTGATTTGAAACTAGCGGGGGCCCCTGACACCGGGGAGCTGTTTTTT
CDR3aa: CATSDLKLAGAPDTGELFF

d_gene: TRBD2
j_gene: TRBJ2-7
abundance: many
v_gene: TRBV7-2
CDR3nt: TGTGCCAGCAGCTCCGGCGCGGGGGGCATCGAGCAGTACTTC
CDR3aa: CASSSGAGGIEQYF

d_gene: NA
j_gene: TRBJ1-4
abundance: NA
v_gene: TRBV7-9
CDR3nt: TGTGCCAGCAGCTTCGTTCTGAGGGATGAAAAACTGTTTTTT
CDR3aa: CASSFVLRDEKLFF

d_gene: NA
j_gene: TRBJ1-2
abundance: NA
v_gene: TRBV12-3/TRBV12-4
CDR3nt: TGTGCCAGCAGTTTAAACGTCAGGGTGTTCGACTACACCTTC
CDR3aa: CASSLNVRVFDYTF

d_gene: TRBD1
j_gene: TRBJ2-7
abundance: few
v_gene: TRBV20-1
CDR3nt: TGCAGTGCTAGACTGGCGGGACAGGCCCTATACGAGCAGTACTTC
CDR3aa: CSARLAGQALYEQYF

d_gene: NA
j_gene: TRBJ2-6
abundance: few
v_gene: TRBV5-6
CDR3nt: TGTGCCAGCAGCTACGCGGGGTTGGCGGGATCTGGGGCCAACGTCCTGACTTTC
CDR3aa: CASSYAGLAGSGANVLTF

d_gene: NA
j_gene: TRBJ1-5
abundance: once
v_gene: TRBV27
CDR3nt: TGTGCCAGCAGTCCCCCAGGGGAGGGTCAGCCCCAGCATTTT
CDR3aa: CASSPPGEGQPQHF

d_gene: NA
j_gene: TRBJ2-1
abundance: NA
v_gene: TRBV6-1
CDR3nt: TGTGCCAGCAGTGAGTTCAGGGACAATGAGCAGTTCTTC
CDR3aa: CASSEFRDNEQFF

d_gene: NA
j_gene: TRBJ1-1
abundance: few
v_gene: TRBV15
CDR3nt: TGTGCCACCAGCAGAGGAGGGAACACTGAAGCTTTCTTT
CDR3aa: CATSRGGNTEAFF

d_gene: NA
j_gene: TRBJ2-2
abundance: NA
v_gene: TRBV4-1
CDR3nt: TGCGCCAGCAGCCAAGCTAGGGACGGGGAGCTGTTTTTT
CDR3aa: CASSQARDGELFF

d_gene: NA
j_gene: TRBJ2-1
abundance: many
v_gene: TRBV7-8
CDR3nt: TGTGCCAGCAGCCCTGCACAGGGAGGGAACTACAATGAGCAGTTCTTC
CDR3aa: CASSPAQGGNYNEQFF

d_gene: NA
j_gene: TRBJ2-4
abundance: few
v_gene: TRBV15
CDR3nt: TGTGCCACCAGCCCTAGGGCGTTAGCCAAAAACATTCAGTACTTC
CDR3aa: CATSPRALAKNIQYF

d_gene: NA
j_gene: TRBJ2-1
abundance: NA
v_gene: TRBV9
CDR3nt: TGTGCCAGCAGCGCCGGGGACGGCTACAATGAGCAGTTCTTC
CDR3aa: CASSAGDGYNEQFF

d_gene: NA
j_gene: TRBJ1-3
abundance: few
v_gene: TRBV28
CDR3nt: TGTGCCAGCAGTTTATGGGACGGACGCTCTGGAAACACCATATATTTT
CDR3aa: CASSLWDGRSGNTIYF

d_gene: NA
j_gene: TRBJ1-5
abundance: NA
v_gene: TRBV6-6
CDR3nt: TGTGCCAGCAGTAGAGGAAAGGGTGAACGGGGGCAGCCCCAGCATTTT
CDR3aa: CASSRGKGERGQPQHF

d_gene: NA
j_gene: TRBJ2-5
abundance: NA
v_gene: TRBV12-3/TRBV12-4
CDR3nt: TGTGCCAGCACCCCCGGACCGGAGGGAGAGACCCAGTACTTC
CDR3aa: CASTPGPEGETQYF

d_gene: NA
j_gene: TRBJ2-5
abundance: NA
v_gene: TRBV20-1
CDR3nt: TGCAGTGCTAGGAGCCTAGCGCAGCGGACCCAGTACTTC
CDR3aa: CSARSLAQRTQYF

d_gene: NA
j_gene: TRBJ1-3
abundance: NA
v_gene: TRBV12-3/TRBV12-4
CDR3nt: TGTGCCAGCAGTTTCGGCGGGGACACCATATATTTT
CDR3aa: CASSFGGDTIYF